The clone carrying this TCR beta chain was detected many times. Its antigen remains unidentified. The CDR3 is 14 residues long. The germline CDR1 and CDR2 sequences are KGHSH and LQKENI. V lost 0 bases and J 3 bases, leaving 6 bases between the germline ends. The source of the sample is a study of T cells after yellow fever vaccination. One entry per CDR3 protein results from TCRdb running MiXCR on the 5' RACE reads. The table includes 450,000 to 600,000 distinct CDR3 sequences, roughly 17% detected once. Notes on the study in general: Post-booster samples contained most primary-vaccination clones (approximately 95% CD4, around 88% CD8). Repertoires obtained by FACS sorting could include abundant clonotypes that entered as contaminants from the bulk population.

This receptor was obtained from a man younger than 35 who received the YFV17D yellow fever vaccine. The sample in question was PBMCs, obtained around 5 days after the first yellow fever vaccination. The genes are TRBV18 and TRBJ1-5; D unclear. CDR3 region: CASSPPGPNQPQHF. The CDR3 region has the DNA TGTGCCAGCTCACCACCCGGTCCCAATCAGCCCCAGCATTTT.